The 15 T cell receptor beta chains below come from one sample, sequenced in a study of T cell responses to AZD1222 COVID-19 vaccine. Data came from immunoSEQ multiplex PCR; TCRdb stores just in-frame clones and leaves some out. The table shows roughly 100,000 clones, with roughly 82% occurring only once. Source: peripheral blood, taken on day 0 of AZD1222 vaccination. Receptors were obtained from an adult in good health.

The rearrangement uses TRBV6-4 and TRBJ2-2, with TRBD1 matching 8 bases. CDR1 and CDR2 from the germline V gene are MRHNA and SNTAGT. Trimming at V came to 2 bases and at J to 4 bases, leaving 0 bases not matched to a gene. There are 14 residues in the CDR3. The CDR3 sequence: CASSDGQGTGELFF. CDR3 bases: TGTGCCAGCAGTGACGGACAGGGCACCGGGGAGCTGTTTTTT.

V gene TRBV3-1 (or the pseudogene TRBV3-2) combines with J gene TRBJ1-6, with D hard to call. V lost 4 bases to trimming and J lost 10 bases, with 11 bases between them. CDR1 and CDR2 from the germline V gene are LGHDT and YNNKEL (reference sequence). This CDR3 has 13 residues. CDR3 region: CASSLRGRSPLHF. In DNA, the CDR3 is TGTGCCAGCAGCCTTAGAGGAAGATCACCCCTCCACTTT.

V and J are TRBV14 and TRBJ1-2; 9 positions match TRBD1. V dropped 2 bases and J dropped 1; count of bases not matched to a gene: 11. The CDR3 totals 18 residues. Looked up from germline, CDR1 is SGHDN and CDR2 is FVKESK. The CDR3 DNA sequence: TGTGCCAGCAGCCAAAACGGACAGGGGCGACATCTTAACTATGGCTACACCTTC. Translation gives CASSQNGQGRHLNYGYTF.

The rearrangement links TRBV7-9 to TRBJ2-2; D unclear. CDR1 is SEHNR, CDR2 FQNEAQ, per germline (reference sequence). Trimming took off 1 base at V and 5 bases at J, with 8 bases between the two ends. The CDR3 consists of 14 residues. CDR3 DNA: TGTGCCAGCAGCTTAGGATCCCCTACCGGGGAGCTGTTTTTT. It yields the protein CASSLGSPTGELFF.

The chain uses TRBV7-8 and TRBJ1-2; D ambiguous. The CDR3 has 15 residues. V dropped 5 bases and J dropped 3 bases, with 16 bases sitting between them. The germline CDR1 and CDR2 sequences are SGHVS and FQNEAQ. CDR3 amino acids: CASSPSGGVDYGYTF. DNA of the CDR3: TGTGCCAGCAGCCCCTCCGGTGGGGTAGACTATGGCTACACCTTC.

The rearrangement joins TRBV4-1 to TRBJ2-5, with D possibly being TRBD1 or TRBD2 (5 bases each). Deletions cut 7 bases from V and 7 bases from J, with 16 bases between. Germline-derived CDR1 and CDR2 are MGHRA and YSYEKL. CDR3 length: 13 residues. The CDR3 reads CASTGSWGGTQYF. The CDR3 DNA sequence: TGCGCCAGCACGGGGTCCTGGGGCGGGACCCAGTACTTC.

J is TRBJ1-1 and V is TRBV27, with D possibly TRBD1 on 6 matching bases. Trimming stripped 4 bases from V and 5 bases from J, with 23 bases between. CDR3 length: 17 residues. Per the germline V gene, CDR1 is MNHEY and CDR2 is SMNVEV (reference sequence). CDR3 bases: TGTGCCAGCAGTTCGGCGGGGGGGGCCACGGGGAGGACTGAAGCTTTCTTT. Its translation is CASSSAGGATGRTEAFF.

The V gene is TRBV19, the J gene TRBJ2-7; possibly TRBD1 for D (6 bases). Germline-derived CDR1 and CDR2 are LNHDA and SQIVND (reference sequence). The CDR3 is 14 amino acids. Trimming stripped 6 bases from V and 3 bases from J, with 15 bases between. The chain's CDR3 is CASSVRTEYYEQYF. The CDR3 DNA is TGTGCCAGTAGCGTCAGGACAGAATACTACGAGCAGTACTTC.

The chain employs TRBV24-1 and TRBJ2-5, with 7 bases matching TRBD1. The V and J ends lost 4 bases and 3 bases, in that order; junction bases with no gene match: 7. This CDR3 is built from 15 residues. Germline V gene sequence: CDR1 KGHDR, CDR2 SFDVKD. CDR3 nucleotide sequence: TGTGCCACCAGTGACCCCAGGGACAGAGAAGAGACCCAGTACTTC. As protein: CATSDPRDREETQYF.

The rearrangement uses TRBV5-8 and TRBJ1-5; the D is unclear. Trimming stripped 2 bases from V and 5 bases from J, with 11 bases between. The CDR3 covers 14 residues. Germline CDR1 is SGHTS and CDR2 is YDEGEE. CDR3 protein: CASSFWTGDQPQHF. CDR3 sequence (DNA): TGTGCCAGCAGCTTTTGGACGGGCGATCAGCCCCAGCATTTT.

The V call is TRBV7-9, the J call TRBJ1-4; D is possibly TRBD1 (5 bases). The CDR3 runs to 13 residues. The germline V gene encodes CDR1 SEHNR and CDR2 FQNEAQ (reference sequence). V dropped 2 bases and J dropped 7 bases, with 8 bases sitting between them. CDR3 protein: CASSLIGGEKLFF. The CDR3 nucleotides read TGTGCCAGCAGCTTAATCGGGGGTGAAAAACTGTTTTTT.

This clone has only one observation. V is TRBV7-9 and J is TRBJ1-2; the match to TRBD1 covers 7 bases. The CDR3 length is 13 residues. The V and J ends lost 4 bases and 3 bases, in that order; junction bases with no gene match: 2. CDR1 SEHNR and CDR2 FQNEAQ come from the germline V gene (reference sequence). DNA of the CDR3: TGTGCCAGCAGCTCAGGGACAGACTATGGCTACACCTTC. Residues: CASSSGTDYGYTF.

The chain couples TRBV6-5 to TRBJ2-7, with TRBD1 as a possible D gene (6 bases). The ends were cut back, 5 bases at V and 3 bases at J, with 14 bases in the middle. Per germline, CDR1 MNHEY and CDR2 SVGAGI. The CDR3 is 14 amino acids. CDR3 bases: TGTGCCAGCAGTACAGGGTTGACGGTCTACGAGCAGTACTTC. Protein: CASSTGLTVYEQYF.

V and J are TRBV4-1 and TRBJ2-2; D unresolved. The V gene's germline CDR1 is MGHRA and CDR2 YSYEKL. Trimming took off 1 base at V and 2 bases at J, with 5 bases between the two ends. This CDR3 spans 14 amino acids. In nucleotides, the CDR3 is TGCGCCAGCAGCCAAGGCATAAACACCGGGGAGCTGTTTTTT. This encodes CASSQGINTGELFF.

This chain links TRBV12-3 or TRBV12-4 with TRBJ2-2; D remains ambiguous. CDR3 length: 11 residues. The V and J ends lost 6 bases and 3 bases respectively, with 2 bases between them. The CDR3 protein is CASRYTGELFF. The CDR3 region has the DNA TGTGCCAGCAGGTACACCGGGGAGCTGTTTTTT.